This entry lists 17 T cell receptor beta chains sequenced from one sample in a study of spatial heterogeneity in lung cancer. Each CDR3 protein gets one entry after TCRdb re-called the 5' RACE reads with MiXCR. The data contain about 100,000 distinct CDR3 sequences, around 4.3% of them singletons. These TCRs' antigens remain unknown. Study-wide findings and caveats: Tumors with more nonsynonymous mutations had more expanded intratumoral alpha and beta TCRs.

Time point reported: sample taken at primary tumor resection. The sample consisted of lung tumor tissue, taken at surgery. Receptor source: a male donor with early-stage non-small cell lung cancer.

The V gene is TRBV20-1, the J gene TRBJ1-1, with a tentative D call TRBD1 (5 bases). This CDR3 region has 12 residues. Trimming shortened V by 3 bases and J by 7 bases, and 12 bases separated the two germline ends. Germline CDR1 reads DFQATT; CDR2 reads SNEGSKA (reference sequence). The CDR3, as DNA: TGCAGTGCTAGTGTGGGGCGAGGTGAAGCTTTCTTT. Translating gives CSASVGRGEAFF.

This clonotype was counted many times. The chain employs TRBV6-1 and TRBJ1-1; D unclear. The CDR3 consists of 13 residues. Germline V gene data show CDR1 as MNHNS and CDR2 as SASEGT. V was shortened by 6 bases and J by 0 bases, with 8 bases between the two germline ends. CDR3 loop: CASRTVVNTEAFF. CDR3 coding DNA: TGTGCCAGCAGGACCGTCGTGAACACTGAAGCTTTCTTT.

This clonotype occurred many times. The chain has TRBV7-2 and TRBJ2-3; the D is unclear. Germline V CDR1 and CDR2: SGHTA, FQGNSA. V lost 5 bases, J lost 6 bases, and 15 bases lay in between. The CDR3 runs 14 residues. The CDR3 nucleotides read TGTGCCAGCAGCCTCATCGCCGGAGAGGATACGCAGTATTTT. Translating it yields CASSLIAGEDTQYF. Using reference TRBV7-2 and TRBJ2-3 for the parts outside the CDR3, the full variable domain is GAGVSQSPSNKVTEKGKDVELRCDPISGHTALYWYRQSLGQGLEFLIYFQGNSAPDKSGLPSDRFSAERTGGSVSTLTIQRTQQEDSAVYLCASSLIAGEDTQYFGPGTRLTVL.

This clonotype has a count of ten or more. This chain links TRBV11-1 with TRBJ2-2; D is ambiguous. CDR1 is SGHAT, CDR2 FQDESV, per germline (reference sequence). The CDR3 runs 13 residues. Between the trimmed V and J ends, which lost 2 bases and 2 bases, there was a span of 3 bases. In DNA form, the CDR3 reads TGTGCCAGCAGCTTAATCAACACCGGGGAGCTGTTTTTT. This encodes CASSLINTGELFF.

This clonotype was seen a few times. This sequence joins TRBV4-1 and TRBJ2-3; D could derive from TRBD1 or TRBD2 (6 bases each). Germline CDR1 reads MGHRA; CDR2 reads YSYEKL. This CDR3 has 15 amino acids. V lost 1 base to trimming and J lost 4 bases, with 12 bases between them. CDR3 amino acids: CASSQGPGAPDTQYF. The CDR3 nucleotides read TGCGCCAGCAGCCAAGGGCCGGGGGCTCCAGATACGCAGTATTTT.

This clonotype was recorded many times. V is TRBV28 and J is TRBJ1-4; D not resolved. CDR3 length: 17 amino acids. Trimming stripped 3 bases from V and 1 base from J, with 15 bases between. Germline V gene lookup returns CDR1 MDHEN and CDR2 SYDVKM. CDR3 sequence reads: CASSLVSGRRTNEKLFF. The CDR3 DNA follows: TGTGCCAGCAGTTTGGTTAGTGGGCGACGAACTAATGAAAAACTGTTTTTT.

This clonotype was seen a few times. V and J are TRBV20-1 and TRBJ1-4, with a tentative D call TRBD1 (5 bases). The CDR3 totals 12 residues. With 3 bases removed from V and 8 bases from J, the gap between germline ends came to 10 bases. Germline V CDR1 and CDR2: DFQATT, SNEGSKA (reference sequence). This CDR3 reads CSARGDREKLFF. CDR3 bases: TGCAGTGCTAGGGGGGATCGGGAAAAACTGTTTTTT.

This clonotype was picked up many times. The rearrangement uses TRBV5-1 and TRBJ1-1; D is uncertain. V was trimmed by 5 bases and J by 2 bases, leaving 7 bases between them. Per the germline V gene, CDR1 is SGHRS and CDR2 is YFSETQ. The CDR3 spans 12 residues. The CDR3 region is CASRNINTEAFF. For the CDR3, the DNA is TGCGCCAGCAGAAATATCAACACTGAAGCTTTCTTT.

This clonotype has ten or more counts. V is TRBV27 and J is TRBJ2-1; 7 bases align to TRBD2. The junction had 8 bases not matched to a gene; V was cut back by 9 bases and J by 3 bases. Per the germline V gene, CDR1 is MNHEY and CDR2 is SMNVEV (reference sequence). The CDR3 covers 14 residues. Written as DNA, the CDR3 is TGTGCCAGTGCCTCTAGCGGTGTCTACAATGAGCAGTTCTTC. Amino acid sequence: CASASSGVYNEQFF.

There are a few counts of this clonotype. The chain carries TRBV2 and TRBJ2-5; the D is unclear. V lost 2 bases, J lost 2 bases, and 9 bases lay in between. The CDR3 covers 14 residues. The germline V gene encodes CDR1 SNHLY and CDR2 FYNNEI. CDR3 DNA sequence: TGTGCCAGCAGTGAAAACGGATGGCAAGAGACCCAGTACTTC. Its protein is CASSENGWQETQYF.

This clonotype was detected ten times or more. The gene calls are TRBV12-3 or TRBV12-4 and TRBJ2-1; a weak D match, TRBD2 (6 bases). The CDR3 contains 12 residues. Deletions cut 6 bases from V and 8 bases from J, with 11 bases between. The DNA of the CDR3 is TGTGCCAGCAGCCAGACTAGGTATGAGCAGTTCTTC. It yields the protein CASSQTRYEQFF.

This clonotype has a count of ten or more. The rearrangement uses TRBV27 and TRBJ2-7, with D perhaps matching TRBD1 (6 bases). Germline loops: CDR1 MNHEY, CDR2 SMNVEV (reference sequence). The CDR3 is 15 residues long. Deletions cut 5 bases from V and 5 bases from J, with 19 bases between. The CDR3 nucleotides are TGTGCCAGCAGTCGAGTCACAGGGCCGGGCGACGAGCAGTACTTC. The encoded protein is CASSRVTGPGDEQYF.

This clonotype showed up many times. The CDR3 DNA follows: TGTGCCACCAGCCCCCTTAGAAGTATCCTCTACGAGCAGTACTTC. Amino acids: CATSPLRSILYEQYF. The rearrangement links TRBV15 to TRBJ2-7; D is uncertain. CDR1 LNHNV and CDR2 YYDKDF come from the germline V gene (reference sequence). Trimming cost V 5 bases and J 3 bases, with 17 bases left between them. The CDR3 covers 15 residues.

The chain employs TRBV2 and TRBJ1-1; D remains ambiguous. From germline, CDR1 is SNHLY and CDR2 FYNNEI. CDR3 length equals 13 residues. Trimming took 9 bases from V and 1 from J, leaving 12 bases between them. The CDR3: CASLGYTNTEAFF. For the CDR3, the DNA is TGTGCCAGTTTGGGGTATACGAACACTGAAGCTTTCTTT.

This clonotype was seen at least ten times. The rearrangement links TRBV28 to TRBJ2-5; 8 positions agree with TRBD2. The CDR3 loop spans 14 amino acids. CDR1 and CDR2 (germline): MDHEN, SYDVKM. V was clipped by 2 bases and J by 11 bases; unmatched bases: 10. The CDR3 loop is CASSLEGREGPQYF. The CDR3 DNA is TGTGCCAGCAGTTTAGAGGGTCGGGAGGGCCCACAGTACTTC.

This clonotype was detected ten times or more. The V gene is TRBV29-1, the J gene TRBJ2-7; 9 positions agree with TRBD2. The CDR3 runs to 12 residues. Germline CDR1 is SQVTM and CDR2 is ANQGSEA. V gave up 4 bases and J gave up 6 bases; unmatched junction bases: 4. The CDR3 is CSVVAGVSEQYF. In nucleotides, the CDR3 is TGCAGCGTTGTAGCGGGAGTGAGCGAGCAGTACTTC.

Many counts were recorded for this clonotype. In nucleotides, the CDR3 is TGTGCCATCAGTGAGTCTCTGGCCGGGGAGCTGTTTTTT. Amino acids: CAISESLAGELFF. The V gene is TRBV10-3, the J gene TRBJ2-2, with D unclear. Germline loops: CDR1 ENHRY, CDR2 SYGVKD. The CDR3 consists of 13 residues. Trimming removed 0 bases at V and 6 bases at J, with 5 bases between.